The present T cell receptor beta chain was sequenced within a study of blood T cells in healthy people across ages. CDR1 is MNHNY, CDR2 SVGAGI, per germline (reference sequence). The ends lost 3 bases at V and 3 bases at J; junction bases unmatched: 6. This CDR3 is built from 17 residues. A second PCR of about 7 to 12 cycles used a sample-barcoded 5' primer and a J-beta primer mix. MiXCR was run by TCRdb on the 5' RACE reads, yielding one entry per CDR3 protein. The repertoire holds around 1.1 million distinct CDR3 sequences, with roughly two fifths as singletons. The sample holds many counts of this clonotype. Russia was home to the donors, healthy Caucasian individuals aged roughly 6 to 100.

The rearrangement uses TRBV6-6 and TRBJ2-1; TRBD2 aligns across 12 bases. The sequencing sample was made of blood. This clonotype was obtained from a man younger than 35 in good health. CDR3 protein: CASSYPSGGAFYNEQFF. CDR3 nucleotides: TGTGCCAGCAGTTATCCTAGCGGGGGGGCTTTCTACAATGAGCAGTTCTTC.